This is a list of T cell receptor beta chains from one sample in a study of beta chain features in type 1 diabetes. Sequencing was performed with immunoSEQ multiplex PCR; in TCRdb, only in-frame clones are kept and a portion is missing. The repertoire includes about 360,000 clones, roughly 12% of them detected once, and about 0.017% sits in the top ten. Material for sequencing was naive CD4+ T cells from blood. These receptors were collected from a man between 18 and 29 years old in good health. CDR3s include the opening cysteine and the closing phenylalanine or tryptophan. Each record gives: CDR3 DNA, CDR3 protein, clone size, V gene, D gene, J gene. A D gene is named only where the DNA matches it firmly. Expanded clones get a size class; other rows say once, few or many, or leave the size out.

DNA: TGTGCCAGCAGTTTCTACCAGGGTTACTACGAGCAGTACTTC; CDR3: CASSFYQGYYEQYF; size: -; V: TRBV28; D: -; J: TRBJ2-7
DNA: TGCGCCAGCAGCGGGTTAGCGGGAGCTTCCAATGAGCAGTTCTTC; CDR3: CASSGLAGASNEQFF; size: -; V: TRBV5-1; D: TRBD2; J: TRBJ2-1
DNA: TGTGCTAGCAGCTTAAATTTCCGTGACGAGCAGTACTTC; CDR3: CASSLNFRDEQYF; size: -; V: TRBV7-7; D: -; J: TRBJ2-7
DNA: TGTGCCAGCTTACCGGGGCCGGGCTCTGGGGCCAACGTCCTGACTTTC; CDR3: CASLPGPGSGANVLTF; size: -; V: TRBV18; D: -; J: TRBJ2-6
DNA: TGTGCCAGCAGATACAGCGTCGGAGGCTATGGCTACACCTTC; CDR3: CASRYSVGGYGYTF; size: -; V: TRBV13; D: -; J: TRBJ1-2
DNA: TGTGCCATCAGTGACGTCGGGACTAGCGGCACAGATACGCAGTATTTT; CDR3: CAISDVGTSGTDTQYF; size: -; V: TRBV10-3; D: TRBD2; J: TRBJ2-3
DNA: TGTGCCAGCAGCTCCACGGGGTACAATGAGCAGTTCTTC; CDR3: CASSSTGYNEQFF; size: few; V: TRBV11-3; D: -; J: TRBJ2-1
DNA: TGTGCCAGCAGCAACGACGGAGGGTTAGGAAACACCATATATTTT; CDR3: CASSNDGGLGNTIYF; size: -; V: TRBV7-9; D: -; J: TRBJ1-3
DNA: TGTGCCAGCAGTTCGGCTGCGGGGAACTATGGCTACACCTTC; CDR3: CASSSAAGNYGYTF; size: -; V: TRBV6-4; D: -; J: TRBJ1-2
DNA: TGTGCCAGCTCACCACCGGCCAGGGGGCACACAGATACGCAGTATTTT; CDR3: CASSPPARGHTDTQYF; size: -; V: TRBV18; D: TRBD1; J: TRBJ2-3
DNA: TGTGCCAGCAGCTTAGTAACTCACGGCTACACCTTC; CDR3: CASSLVTHGYTF; size: few; V: TRBV7-2; D: -; J: TRBJ1-2
DNA: TGTGCCAGCAGCTTGGACCCAGGGAGGAGGGTCACTGAAGCTTTCTTT; CDR3: CASSLDPGRRVTEAFF; size: few; V: TRBV5-4; D: -; J: TRBJ1-1
DNA: TGCGCCAGCAGCCAAGTCCAGGGTAACTATGGCTACACCTTC; CDR3: CASSQVQGNYGYTF; size: -; V: TRBV4-3; D: -; J: TRBJ1-2
DNA: TGTGCCAGCAGTGGACTAGCGGGAGGTCTTTCCTTC; CDR3: CASSGLAGGLSF; size: few; V: TRBV2; D: TRBD2; J: TRBJ2-7
DNA: TGTGCCAGCAGTCTCCGGTCTGGGGCCAACGTCCTGACTTTC; CDR3: CASSLRSGANVLTF; size: few; V: TRBV2; D: -; J: TRBJ2-6
DNA: TGTGCCAGCAGCCAGACCTGGACCAGGGGCCCCAATAATGAGCAGTTCTTC; CDR3: CASSQTWTRGPNNEQFF; size: few; V: TRBV4-2; D: -; J: TRBJ2-1
DNA: TGTGCCAGCAGCTTACAGGGCCGAAGCACAGATACGCAGTATTTT; CDR3: CASSLQGRSTDTQYF; size: -; V: TRBV7-2; D: -; J: TRBJ2-3
DNA: TGTGCCAGCAGCGGGAGGGTAGCGGGGGGGCTCGACTCCTACAATGAGCAGTTCTTC; CDR3: CASSGRVAGGLDSYNEQFF; size: few; V: TRBV5-4; D: TRBD2; J: TRBJ2-1
DNA: TGCGCCAGCAGCGCACTAGCGGGAGTATCGAAAGATACGCAGTATTTT; CDR3: CASSALAGVSKDTQYF; size: few; V: TRBV5-1; D: TRBD2; J: TRBJ2-3
DNA: TGTGCCTGGGGTCTCAGGGGGAATAGCAATCAGCCCCAGCATTTT; CDR3: CAWGLRGNSNQPQHF; size: -; V: TRBV30; D: TRBD1; J: TRBJ1-5
DNA: TGCGCCAGCAGCCCCGGGGGGGGATATGGCTACACCTTC; CDR3: CASSPGGGYGYTF; size: few; V: TRBV5-1; D: -; J: TRBJ1-2
DNA: TGTGCCAGCAGCCCCTCCGGGGAAGGCATCCGTGGCAATGAGCAGTTCTTC; CDR3: CASSPSGEGIRGNEQFF; size: few; V: TRBV4-2; D: -; J: TRBJ2-1
DNA: TGTGCCAGCAGCGTAGTTCCAGGGTTAGGAGCCAACGTCCTGACTTTC; CDR3: CASSVVPGLGANVLTF; size: -; V: TRBV9; D: -; J: TRBJ2-6
DNA: TGCGCCAGCACCAACTTGTACAATGAGCAGTTCTTC; CDR3: CASTNLYNEQFF; size: few; V: TRBV5-1; D: -; J: TRBJ2-1
DNA: TGTGCCAGCAGCCAACCCCGACAGGGGCTCTCCTACGAGCAGTACTTC; CDR3: CASSQPRQGLSYEQYF; size: few; V: TRBV4-2; D: TRBD1; J: TRBJ2-7
DNA: TGTGCCTGGACGGGGGACTCAAACACCGGGGAGCTGTTTTTT; CDR3: CAWTGDSNTGELFF; size: -; V: TRBV5-5; D: -; J: TRBJ2-2
DNA: TGTGCCTGGAGGCAGCGGGACAGGCCAAGCTCCTATAATTCACCCCTCCACTTT; CDR3: CAWRQRDRPSSYNSPLHF; size: -; V: TRBV30; D: TRBD1; J: TRBJ1-6
DNA: TGTGCCAGCAGCGATCGTGCGAGCTACACAGATACGCAGTATTTT; CDR3: CASSDRASYTDTQYF; size: few; V: TRBV11-3; D: -; J: TRBJ2-3
DNA: TGTGCCAGCAGCGCCTCACCGATACTAGCGGGAACCTACAATGAGCAGTTCTTC; CDR3: CASSASPILAGTYNEQFF; size: -; V: TRBV11-2; D: TRBD2; J: TRBJ2-1
DNA: TGTGCCAGCTCACCACTACTCGGGGGAGTGGTTTCAGGGGCCAACGTCCTGACTTTC; CDR3: CASSPLLGGVVSGANVLTF; size: -; V: TRBV18; D: -; J: TRBJ2-6
DNA: TGCAGCGTGGACGGGGGAGGCGGCTACGAGCAGTACTTC; CDR3: CSVDGGGGYEQYF; size: -; V: TRBV29-1; D: -; J: TRBJ2-7
DNA: TGCGCCAGCAGCCGGACTAGCGGGAGTATTTCCTCCTACGAGCAGTACTTC; CDR3: CASSRTSGSISSYEQYF; size: -; V: TRBV5-1; D: TRBD2; J: TRBJ2-7
DNA: TGTGCCAGCACACTCAAATTTCAGGTTCGCCAAGAGACCCAGTACTTC; CDR3: CASTLKFQVRQETQYF; size: -; V: TRBV28; D: -; J: TRBJ2-5
DNA: TGCGCCAGCAGCTGGGCACTAGCGGGAGGCGAGCAGTACTTC; CDR3: CASSWALAGGEQYF; size: -; V: TRBV5-1; D: TRBD2; J: TRBJ2-7
DNA: TGTGCCAGTAGTACCTCAGGGGTCTACGTCTATGGCTACACCTTC; CDR3: CASSTSGVYVYGYTF; size: -; V: TRBV19; D: -; J: TRBJ1-2
DNA: TGCGTCAGCAGCTTGATCAGGGGGCAAGATACGCAGTATTTT; CDR3: CVSSLIRGQDTQYF; size: -; V: TRBV5-1; D: TRBD1; J: TRBJ2-3
DNA: TGCGCCAGCAGCCAAGAGTTCGTGAGCTCCTACGAGCAGTACTTC; CDR3: CASSQEFVSSYEQYF; size: -; V: TRBV4-1; D: -; J: TRBJ2-7
DNA: TGTGCCAGCAGTTTACCGCGGGAGGTTTTCGAGCAGTACTTC; CDR3: CASSLPREVFEQYF; size: few; V: TRBV28; D: TRBD2; J: TRBJ2-7
DNA: TGTGCCAGCAGCTTTGGAGGGGTCGGCACCGGGGAGCTGTTTTTT; CDR3: CASSFGGVGTGELFF; size: few; V: TRBV5-4; D: -; J: TRBJ2-2
DNA: TGTGCCAGCAGCTTATTATCCAGGGAAGAGACCCAGTACTTC; CDR3: CASSLLSREETQYF; size: few; V: TRBV7-3; D: -; J: TRBJ2-5
DNA: TGTGCCAGCAGAACGGGGGGACTCACAGATACGCAGTATTTT; CDR3: CASRTGGLTDTQYF; size: -; V: TRBV6-1; D: TRBD2; J: TRBJ2-3